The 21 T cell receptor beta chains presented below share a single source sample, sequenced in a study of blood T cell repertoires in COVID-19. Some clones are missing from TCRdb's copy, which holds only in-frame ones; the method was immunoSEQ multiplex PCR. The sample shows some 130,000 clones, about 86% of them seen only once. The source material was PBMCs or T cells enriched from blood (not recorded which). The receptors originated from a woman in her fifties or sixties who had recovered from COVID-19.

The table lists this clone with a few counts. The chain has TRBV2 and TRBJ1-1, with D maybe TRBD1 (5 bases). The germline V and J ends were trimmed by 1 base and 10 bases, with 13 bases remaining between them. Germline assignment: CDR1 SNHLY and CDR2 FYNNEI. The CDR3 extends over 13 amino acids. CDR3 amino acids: CASSEGGGEAAFF. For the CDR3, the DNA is TGTGCCAGCAGTGAAGGTGGAGGGGAGGCAGCTTTCTTT.

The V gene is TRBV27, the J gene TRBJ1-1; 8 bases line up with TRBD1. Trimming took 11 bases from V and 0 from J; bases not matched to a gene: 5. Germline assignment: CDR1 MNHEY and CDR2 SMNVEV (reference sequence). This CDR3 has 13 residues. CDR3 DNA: TGTGCCCGTCGGACAGGGTTGAACACTGAAGCTTTCTTT. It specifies CARRTGLNTEAFF.

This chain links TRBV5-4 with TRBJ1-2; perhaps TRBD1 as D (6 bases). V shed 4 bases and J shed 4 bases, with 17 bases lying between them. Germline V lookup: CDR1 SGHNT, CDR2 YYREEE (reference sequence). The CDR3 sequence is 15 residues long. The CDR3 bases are TGTGCCAGCAGCCCGGAGGCGGGGGCTACCTATGGCTACACCTTC. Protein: CASSPEAGATYGYTF.

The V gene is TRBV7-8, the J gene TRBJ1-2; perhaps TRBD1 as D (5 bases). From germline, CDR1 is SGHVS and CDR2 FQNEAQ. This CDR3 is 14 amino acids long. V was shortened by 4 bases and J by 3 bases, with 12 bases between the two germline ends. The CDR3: CASSSRGVDYGYTF. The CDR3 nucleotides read TGTGCCAGCAGCTCCCGGGGGGTCGACTATGGCTACACCTTC. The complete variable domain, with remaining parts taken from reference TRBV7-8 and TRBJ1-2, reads GAGVSQSPRYKVAKRGQDVALRCDPISGHVSLFWYQQALGQGPEFLTYFQNEAQLDKSGLPSDRFFAERPEGSVSTLKIQRTQQEDSAVYLCASSSRGVDYGYTFGSGTRLTVV.

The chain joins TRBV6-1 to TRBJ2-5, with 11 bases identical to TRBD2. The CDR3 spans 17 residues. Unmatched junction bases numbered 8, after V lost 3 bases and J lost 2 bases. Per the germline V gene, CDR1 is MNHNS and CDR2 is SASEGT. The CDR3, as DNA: TGTGCCAGCAGTGACCACTCCGGGACTAGCGGACAAGAGACCCAGTACTTC. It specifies CASSDHSGTSGQETQYF.

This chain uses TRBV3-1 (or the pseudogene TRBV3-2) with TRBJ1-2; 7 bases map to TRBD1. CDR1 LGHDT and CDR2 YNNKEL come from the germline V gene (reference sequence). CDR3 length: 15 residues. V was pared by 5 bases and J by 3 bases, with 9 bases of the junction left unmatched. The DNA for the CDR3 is TGTGCCAGCAGCTCCCGGACAGGAACCCACTATGGCTACACCTTC. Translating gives CASSSRTGTHYGYTF.

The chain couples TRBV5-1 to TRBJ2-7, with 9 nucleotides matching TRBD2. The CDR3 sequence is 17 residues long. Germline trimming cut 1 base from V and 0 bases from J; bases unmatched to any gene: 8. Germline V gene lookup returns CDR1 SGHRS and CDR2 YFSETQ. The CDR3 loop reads CASSLSRTSAYSYEQYF. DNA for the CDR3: TGCGCCAGCAGCTTGTCCAGGACTAGCGCCTACTCCTACGAGCAGTACTTC.

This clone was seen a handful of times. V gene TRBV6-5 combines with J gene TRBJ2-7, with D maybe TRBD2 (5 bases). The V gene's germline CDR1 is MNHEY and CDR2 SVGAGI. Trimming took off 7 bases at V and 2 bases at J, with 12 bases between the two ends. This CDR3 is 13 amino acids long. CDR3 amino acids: CASIGDGAYEQYF. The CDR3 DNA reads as TGTGCCAGCATAGGAGACGGGGCCTACGAGCAGTACTTC.

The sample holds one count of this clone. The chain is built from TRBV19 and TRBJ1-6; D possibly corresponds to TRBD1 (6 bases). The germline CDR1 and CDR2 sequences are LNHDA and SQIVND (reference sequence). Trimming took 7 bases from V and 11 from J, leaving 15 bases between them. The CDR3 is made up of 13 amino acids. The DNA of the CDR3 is TGTGCCAGTACCTTGACAGGAGTTACACCCCTCCACTTT. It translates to CASTLTGVTPLHF.

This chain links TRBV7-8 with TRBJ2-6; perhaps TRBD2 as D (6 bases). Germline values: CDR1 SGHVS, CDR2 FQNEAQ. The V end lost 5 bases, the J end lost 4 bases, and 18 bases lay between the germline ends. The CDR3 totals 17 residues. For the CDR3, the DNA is TGTGCCAGCAGCCCGATGGGCGCGGGGTCAGGGGCCAACGTCCTGACTTTC. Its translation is CASSPMGAGSGANVLTF.

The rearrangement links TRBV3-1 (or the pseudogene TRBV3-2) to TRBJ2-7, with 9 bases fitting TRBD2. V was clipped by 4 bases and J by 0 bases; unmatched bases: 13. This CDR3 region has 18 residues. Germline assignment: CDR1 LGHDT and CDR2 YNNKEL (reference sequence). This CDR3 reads CASSPTLGLALSSYEQYF. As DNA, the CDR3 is TGTGCCAGCAGCCCCACCCTCGGACTAGCGCTAAGCTCCTACGAGCAGTACTTC.

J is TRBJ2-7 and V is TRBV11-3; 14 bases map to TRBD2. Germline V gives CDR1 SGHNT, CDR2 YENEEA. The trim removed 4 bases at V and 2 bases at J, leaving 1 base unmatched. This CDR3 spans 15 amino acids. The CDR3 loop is CASSWTSGGTYEQYF. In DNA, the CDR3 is TGTGCCAGCAGCTGGACTAGCGGGGGGACCTACGAGCAGTACTTC.

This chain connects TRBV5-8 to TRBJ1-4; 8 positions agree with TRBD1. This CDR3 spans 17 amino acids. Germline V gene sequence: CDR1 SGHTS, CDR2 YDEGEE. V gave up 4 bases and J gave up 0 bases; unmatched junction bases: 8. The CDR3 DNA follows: TGTGCCAGCAGCCCGTGGGACAGGTCCACAACTAATGAAAAACTGTTTTTT. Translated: CASSPWDRSTTNEKLFF. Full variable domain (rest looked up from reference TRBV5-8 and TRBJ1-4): EAGVTQSPTHLIKTRGQQATLRCSPISGHTSVYWYQQALGLGLQFLLWYDEGEERNRGNFPPRFSGRQFPNYSSELNVNALELEDSALYLCASSPWDRSTTNEKLFFGSGTQLSVL.

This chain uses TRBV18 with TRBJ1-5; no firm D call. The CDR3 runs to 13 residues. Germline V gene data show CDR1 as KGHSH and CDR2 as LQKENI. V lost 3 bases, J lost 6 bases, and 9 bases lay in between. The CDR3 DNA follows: TGTGCCAGCTCACCGGGCGGGAGTCAGCCCCAGCATTTT. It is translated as CASSPGGSQPQHF.

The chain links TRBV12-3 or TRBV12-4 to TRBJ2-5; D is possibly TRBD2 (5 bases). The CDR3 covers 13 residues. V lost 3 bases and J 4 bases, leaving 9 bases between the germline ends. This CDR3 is CASSLREAETQYF. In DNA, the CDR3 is TGTGCCAGCAGTTTGAGGGAAGCAGAGACCCAGTACTTC.

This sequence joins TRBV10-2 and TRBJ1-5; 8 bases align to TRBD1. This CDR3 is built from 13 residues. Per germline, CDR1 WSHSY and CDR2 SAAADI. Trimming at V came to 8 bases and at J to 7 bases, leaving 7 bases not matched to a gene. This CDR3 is CASATGGKQPQHF. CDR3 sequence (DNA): TGCGCCAGCGCTACAGGGGGGAAGCAGCCCCAGCATTTT.

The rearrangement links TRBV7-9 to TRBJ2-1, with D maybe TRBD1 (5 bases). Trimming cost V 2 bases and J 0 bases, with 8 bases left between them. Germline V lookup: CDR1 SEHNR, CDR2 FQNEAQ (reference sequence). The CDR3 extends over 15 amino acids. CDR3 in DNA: TGTGCCAGCAGCTTACTTCAGGGCTCCTACAATGAGCAGTTCTTC. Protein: CASSLLQGSYNEQFF.

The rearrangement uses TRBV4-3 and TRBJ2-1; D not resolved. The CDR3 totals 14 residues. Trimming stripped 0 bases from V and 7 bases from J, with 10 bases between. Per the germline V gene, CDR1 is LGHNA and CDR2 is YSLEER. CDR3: CASSQDSEDNEQFF. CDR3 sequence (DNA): TGCGCCAGCAGCCAAGATTCAGAAGATAATGAGCAGTTCTTC.

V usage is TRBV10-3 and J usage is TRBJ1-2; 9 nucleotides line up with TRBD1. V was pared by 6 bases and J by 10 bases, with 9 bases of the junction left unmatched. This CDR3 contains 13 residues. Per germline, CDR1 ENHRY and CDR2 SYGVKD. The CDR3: CAIRGQGKTDYTF. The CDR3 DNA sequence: TGTGCCATCAGGGGACAGGGAAAGACTGACTACACCTTC.

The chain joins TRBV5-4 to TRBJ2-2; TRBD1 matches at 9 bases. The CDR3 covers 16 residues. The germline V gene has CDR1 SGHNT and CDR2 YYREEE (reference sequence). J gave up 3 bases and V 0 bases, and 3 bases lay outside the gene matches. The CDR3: CASSLGGQGYTGELFF. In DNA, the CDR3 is TGTGCCAGCAGCTTGGGCGGACAGGGGTACACCGGGGAGCTGTTTTTT.

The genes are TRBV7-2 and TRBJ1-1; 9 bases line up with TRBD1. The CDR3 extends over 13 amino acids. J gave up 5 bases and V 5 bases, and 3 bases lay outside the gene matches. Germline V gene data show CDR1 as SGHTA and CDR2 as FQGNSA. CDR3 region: CASSVDRGTEAFF. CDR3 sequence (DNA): TGTGCCAGCAGCGTAGACAGGGGGACTGAAGCTTTCTTT.